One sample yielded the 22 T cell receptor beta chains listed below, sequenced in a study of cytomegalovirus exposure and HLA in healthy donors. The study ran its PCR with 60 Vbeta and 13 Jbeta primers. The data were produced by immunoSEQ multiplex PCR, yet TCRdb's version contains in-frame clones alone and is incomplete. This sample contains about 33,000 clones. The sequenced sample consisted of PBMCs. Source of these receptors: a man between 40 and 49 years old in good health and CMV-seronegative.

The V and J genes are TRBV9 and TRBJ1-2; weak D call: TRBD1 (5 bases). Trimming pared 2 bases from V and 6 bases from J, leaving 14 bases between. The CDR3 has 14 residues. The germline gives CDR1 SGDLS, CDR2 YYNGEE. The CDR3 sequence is CASSVTSGGNGYTF. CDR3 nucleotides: TGTGCCAGCAGCGTGACGTCGGGGGGTAATGGCTACACCTTC.

CDR3: CSVETPSSYEQYF. CDR3 in DNA: TGCAGCGTTGAGACACCCAGCTCCTACGAGCAGTACTTC. V and J are TRBV29-1 and TRBJ2-7; D ambiguous. CDR3 size: 13 residues. The V end was cut by 3 bases, the J end by 0 bases, with 9 bases between. Germline V gives CDR1 SQVTM, CDR2 ANQGSEA.

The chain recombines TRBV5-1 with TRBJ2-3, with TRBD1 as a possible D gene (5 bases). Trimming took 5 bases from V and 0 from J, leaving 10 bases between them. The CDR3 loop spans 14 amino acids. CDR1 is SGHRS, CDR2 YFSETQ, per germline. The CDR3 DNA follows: TGCGCCAGCAGGGCAGGGCCAAGCACAGATACGCAGTATTTT. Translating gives CASRAGPSTDTQYF.

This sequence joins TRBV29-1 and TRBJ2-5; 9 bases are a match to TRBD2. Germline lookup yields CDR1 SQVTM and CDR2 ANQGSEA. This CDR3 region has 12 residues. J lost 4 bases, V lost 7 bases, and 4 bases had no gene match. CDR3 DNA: TGCAGCGAACGGACTAGCGCAGAGACCCAGTACTTC. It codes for CSERTSAETQYF.

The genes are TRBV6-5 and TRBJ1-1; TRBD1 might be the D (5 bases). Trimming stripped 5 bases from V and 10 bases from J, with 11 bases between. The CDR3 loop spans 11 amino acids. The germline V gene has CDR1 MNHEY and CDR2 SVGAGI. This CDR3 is CASSRGLVAFF. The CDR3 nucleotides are TGTGCCAGCAGTCGGGGACTAGTAGCTTTCTTT.

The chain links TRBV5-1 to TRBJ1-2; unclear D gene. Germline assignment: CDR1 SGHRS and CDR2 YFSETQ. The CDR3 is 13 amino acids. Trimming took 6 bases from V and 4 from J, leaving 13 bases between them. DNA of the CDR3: TGCGCCAGCATGAGGGCTGTTGGCTATGGCTACACCTTC. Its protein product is CASMRAVGYGYTF.

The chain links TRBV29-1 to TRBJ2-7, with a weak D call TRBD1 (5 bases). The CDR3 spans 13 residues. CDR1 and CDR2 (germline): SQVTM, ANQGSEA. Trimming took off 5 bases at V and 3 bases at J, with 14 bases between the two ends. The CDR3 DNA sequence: TGCAGCGTTAAATTGGGCAGGGACTACGAGCAGTACTTC. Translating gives CSVKLGRDYEQYF.

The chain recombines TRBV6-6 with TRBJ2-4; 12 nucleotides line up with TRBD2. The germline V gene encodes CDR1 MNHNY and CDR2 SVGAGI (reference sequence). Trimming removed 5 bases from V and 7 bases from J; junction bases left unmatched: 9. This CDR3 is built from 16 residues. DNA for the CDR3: TGTGCCAGCAGTAAAGGACTAGCGGGATCGGTGAACATTCAGTACTTC. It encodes CASSKGLAGSVNIQYF.

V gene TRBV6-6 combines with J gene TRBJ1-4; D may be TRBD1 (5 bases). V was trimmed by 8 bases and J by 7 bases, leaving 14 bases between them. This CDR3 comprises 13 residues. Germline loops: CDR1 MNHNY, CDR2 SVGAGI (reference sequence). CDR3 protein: CASGHGGGEKLFF. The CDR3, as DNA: TGTGCCAGCGGCCACGGGGGTGGTGAAAAACTGTTTTTT.

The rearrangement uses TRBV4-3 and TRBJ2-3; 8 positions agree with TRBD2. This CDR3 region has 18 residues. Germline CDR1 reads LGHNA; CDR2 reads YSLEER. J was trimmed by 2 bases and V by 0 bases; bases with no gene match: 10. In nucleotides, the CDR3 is TGCGCCAGCAGCCAAGATCTCATAGCGGGGACAAACACAGATACGCAGTATTTT. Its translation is CASSQDLIAGTNTDTQYF.

CDR3 DNA sequence: TGCAGCGTTAGACATTCTAGCAATCAGCCCCAGCATTTT. Translating gives CSVRHSSNQPQHF. The rearrangement links TRBV29-1 to TRBJ1-5; D gene uncertain. The CDR3 sequence is 13 residues long. Trimming removed 5 bases at V and 0 bases at J, with 8 bases between. From germline, CDR1 is SQVTM and CDR2 ANQGSEA.

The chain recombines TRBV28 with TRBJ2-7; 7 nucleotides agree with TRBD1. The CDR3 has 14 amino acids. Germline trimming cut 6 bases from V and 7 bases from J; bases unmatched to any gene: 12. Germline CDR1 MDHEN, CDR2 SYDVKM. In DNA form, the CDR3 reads TGTGCCAGCAGATCGGGACAGAGTCGAGGGGAGCAGTACTTC. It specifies CASRSGQSRGEQYF.

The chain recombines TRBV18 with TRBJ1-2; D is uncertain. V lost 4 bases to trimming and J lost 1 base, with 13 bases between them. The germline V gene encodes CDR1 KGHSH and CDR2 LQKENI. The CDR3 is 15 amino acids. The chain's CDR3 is CASSREREFNYGYTF. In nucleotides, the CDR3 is TGTGCCAGCTCACGTGAACGGGAATTTAACTATGGCTACACCTTC.

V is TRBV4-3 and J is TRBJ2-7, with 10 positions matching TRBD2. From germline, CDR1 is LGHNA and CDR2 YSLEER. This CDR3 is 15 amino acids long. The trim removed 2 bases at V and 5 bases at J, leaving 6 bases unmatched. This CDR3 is CASSQYLAGANEQYF. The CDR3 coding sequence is TGCGCCAGCAGCCAATATCTAGCGGGAGCTAACGAGCAGTACTTC.

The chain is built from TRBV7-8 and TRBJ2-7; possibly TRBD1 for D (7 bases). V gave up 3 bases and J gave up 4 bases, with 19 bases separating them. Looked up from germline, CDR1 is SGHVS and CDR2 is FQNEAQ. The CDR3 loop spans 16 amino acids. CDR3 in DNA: TGTGCCAGCAGCTTGACGCGGGGAGACAGGGAGTACGAGCAGTACTTC. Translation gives CASSLTRGDREYEQYF.

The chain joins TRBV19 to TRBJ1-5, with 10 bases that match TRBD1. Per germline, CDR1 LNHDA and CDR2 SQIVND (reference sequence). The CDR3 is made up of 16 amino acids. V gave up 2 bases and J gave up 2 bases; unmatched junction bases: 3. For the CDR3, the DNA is TGTGCCAGTAGTATATGGGGGACAGGGGGCAATCAGCCCCAGCATTTT. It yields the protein CASSIWGTGGNQPQHF.

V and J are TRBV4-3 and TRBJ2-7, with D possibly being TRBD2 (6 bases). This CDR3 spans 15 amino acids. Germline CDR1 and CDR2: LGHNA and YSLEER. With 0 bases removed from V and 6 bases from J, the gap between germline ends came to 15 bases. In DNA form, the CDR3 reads TGCGCCAGCAGCCAAGACGGCTTGGGAGGCCGCGAGCAGTACTTC. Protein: CASSQDGLGGREQYF.

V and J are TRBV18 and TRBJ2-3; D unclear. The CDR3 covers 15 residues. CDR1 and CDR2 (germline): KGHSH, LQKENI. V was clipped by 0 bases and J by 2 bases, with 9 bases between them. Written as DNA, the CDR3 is TGTGCCAGCTCACCACCGGTGGGCTCCACAGATACGCAGTATTTT. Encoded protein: CASSPPVGSTDTQYF.

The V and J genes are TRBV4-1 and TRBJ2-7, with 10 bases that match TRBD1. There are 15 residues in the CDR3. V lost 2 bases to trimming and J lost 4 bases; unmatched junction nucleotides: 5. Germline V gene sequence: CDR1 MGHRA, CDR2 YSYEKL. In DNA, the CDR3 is TGCGCCAGCAGCCAAAGGACAGGGGGAACTTACGAGCAGTACTTC. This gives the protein CASSQRTGGTYEQYF.

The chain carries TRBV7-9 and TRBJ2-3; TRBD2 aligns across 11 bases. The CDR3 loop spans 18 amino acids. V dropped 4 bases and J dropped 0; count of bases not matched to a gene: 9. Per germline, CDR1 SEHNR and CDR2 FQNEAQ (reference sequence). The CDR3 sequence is CASSSGVAGGFSTDTQYF. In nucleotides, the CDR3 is TGTGCCAGCAGCTCGGGGGTAGCGGGAGGGTTCAGCACAGATACGCAGTATTTT.

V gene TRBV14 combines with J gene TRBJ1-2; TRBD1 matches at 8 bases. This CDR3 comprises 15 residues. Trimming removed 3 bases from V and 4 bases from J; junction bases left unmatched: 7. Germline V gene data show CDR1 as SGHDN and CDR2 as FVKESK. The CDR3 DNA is TGTGCCAGCAGCCAGCCCGGGACAGGAGGCTATGGCTACACCTTC. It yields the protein CASSQPGTGGYGYTF.

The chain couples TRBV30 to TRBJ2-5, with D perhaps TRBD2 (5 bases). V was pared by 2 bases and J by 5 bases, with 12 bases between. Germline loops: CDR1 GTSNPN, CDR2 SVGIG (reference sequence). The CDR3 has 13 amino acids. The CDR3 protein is CAWSSGITETQYF. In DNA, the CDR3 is TGTGCCTGGAGTAGCGGAATTACGGAGACCCAGTACTTC.